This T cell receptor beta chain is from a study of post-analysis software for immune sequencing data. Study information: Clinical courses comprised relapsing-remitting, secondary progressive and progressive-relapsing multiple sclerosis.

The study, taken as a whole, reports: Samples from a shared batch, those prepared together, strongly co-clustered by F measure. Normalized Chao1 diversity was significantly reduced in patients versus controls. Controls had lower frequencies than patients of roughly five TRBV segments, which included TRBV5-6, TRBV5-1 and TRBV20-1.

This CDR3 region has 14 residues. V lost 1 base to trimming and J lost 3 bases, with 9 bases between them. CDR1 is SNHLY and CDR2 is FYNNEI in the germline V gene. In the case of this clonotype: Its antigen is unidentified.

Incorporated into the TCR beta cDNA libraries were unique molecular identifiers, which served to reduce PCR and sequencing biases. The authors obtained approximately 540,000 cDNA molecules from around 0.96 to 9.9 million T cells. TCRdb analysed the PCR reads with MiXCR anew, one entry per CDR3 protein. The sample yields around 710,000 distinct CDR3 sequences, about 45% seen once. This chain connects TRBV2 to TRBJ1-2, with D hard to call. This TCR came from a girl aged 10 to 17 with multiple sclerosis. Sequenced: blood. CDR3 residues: CASSEVDGDYGYTF. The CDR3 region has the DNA TGTGCCAGCAGTGAAGTCGACGGGGACTATGGCTACACCTTC.